This T cell receptor beta chain was recovered during a study of blood T cell repertoires in COVID-19 (TCRdb year 2020). At the level of the whole study: Samples covering the acute and convalescent phases of COVID-19 were provided by collaborators in the United States, Italy and Spain. The material from the prospective study consisted of cDNA or gDNA derived from T cells, B-cell-depleted T cells, or PBMCs. Subjects who had been exposed to COVID-19, were actively infected with it, or had recovered from it provided the deeply sampled blood TCRbeta repertoires that made up the dataset. The repertoires were released in a freely available public database meant as a resource for research on the immune response to SARS-CoV-2. The samples were drawn from the first 160 participants of the ongoing ImmuneRACE study and from roughly 1,300 subjects provided by 6 global collaborators. The sample metadata nearly always contained a de-identified subject ID, COVID-19 status, age in years and sex. Where available, HLA class I and class II types were obtained from metadata supplied by the sample provider rather than from assay-based typing. Points the paper makes about the study in general: The amount of clinical and demographic metadata varied by source and participant and was provided uncurated.

At one collaborating source in Seattle, patients were enrolled during active infection and were followed longitudinally through the course of disease. Collaborating institutions collected whole blood in K2EDTA tubes following their own protocols. Collaborator samples were shipped for TCRbeta analysis as frozen whole blood, isolated PBMCs, or DNA extracted from either sample type. The CDR3 covers 15 residues, taking in both the cysteine and the phenylalanine. This entry keeps only the CDR3 DNA: 45 bases, framed from base 1. CDR1 and CDR2 were assigned from the germline V gene as SNHLY and FYNNEI. V has 6 bases trimmed and J has 6 bases trimmed; junction bases matching no gene number 11. As to this clone: Its specific antigen is unknown. Base qualities were left out, and no much larger clone turns up one base away.

TCRbeta CDR3 regions were amplified from genomic DNA using the immunoSEQ Assay, a bias-controlled multiplex PCR. Per the original workflow: The number of nucleated cells in each sample was estimated from the amplification of reference gene primers within the assay. To quantify the absolute abundance of each unique TCRbeta CDR3 rearrangement, sequence reads were collapsed and filtered. For each sample, productive Simpson clonality was calculated by taking the square root of Simpson's diversity index across productive rearrangements. TCRdb obtained this table from immuneACCESS and retained in-frame rearrangements with V and J assigned. These tables miss some clones; where compared with another copy, unresolved V genes account for less than half of the shortfall, and the remainder is unexplained. For V, J and clone size, that table is used; D and trimming come from the DNA. In this sample the table shows more than 300,000 clones, roughly nine tenths of which occur a single time. In total, the top ten clones hold 1.5% to 2% of the sample.

Sequencing was done on a sample of peripheral blood. The sequence links TRBV2 to TRBJ1-5; 7 junctional bases match TRBD1. This TCR was sampled from a woman in her twenties or thirties with COVID-19, enrolled during active disease. The CDR3 reads as follows: CASRADRAEGQPQHF. The nucleotides are TGTGCCAGCAGGGCTGACAGGGCCGAGGGTCAGCCCCAGCATTTT.